This TCR beta chain was identified during a study of CD8 T cells in ankylosing spondylitis (dated by TCRdb to the late 2010s). For the wider study: To find TCR variants linked to disease, the study profiled T cell receptor beta repertoires in ankylosing spondylitis patients and healthy donors. The whole study cohort included 95 to 130 healthy donors and 25 ankylosing spondylitis patients. Peripheral blood was sampled, and synovial fluid was additionally collected from ankylosing spondylitis patients. On the study overall, not on this receptor specifically: A TCR beta motif made up of 7 to 9 highly homologous amino acid variants appeared to be characteristic of blood from ankylosing spondylitis patients. Some motif variants had previously been reported in the synovial fluid and blood of reactive arthritis patients, which suggests shared mechanisms of disease initiation. The disease-linked clones were reported to be significantly enriched in matched synovial fluid samples from ankylosing spondylitis patients. In peripheral blood, the disease-linked clones were found at relatively low frequencies and had a CD8+ phenotype.

The germline ends are 23 bases apart after V is trimmed by 7 bases and J by 7 bases. CDR1 and CDR2 (MDHEN, SYDVKM) derive from the germline V gene. Including the terminal cysteine and phenylalanine, the CDR3 comprises 16 residues. The kept DNA is CDR3 alone, 48 bases in frame from the first base. The instrument given in TCRdb is Illumina HiSeq 2500. Quantitative 5'-RACE with molecular barcodes was the method used to prepare the TCR beta libraries. On the authors' methods: A new computational method, built on a probabilistic model of VDJ rearrangement, was used to identify disease-linked TCR variants. The public reads were reanalyzed by TCRdb: fastp trimming at Q25, MiXCR alignment, in-frame beta chains only. All rows with the same CDR3 protein become a single entry with the most common DNA and genes. The V and J calls were determined by TCRdb, not by the authors. Present in this sample are about 480,000 distinct CDR3 sequences, 17% of which were seen just once. The ten largest clones take up over 1% of the sample.

This clonotype has at least ten counts. This clone's antigen is unknown. Base qualities are not provided; no much larger clone lies one nucleotide away. The rearranged segments are TRBV28 and TRBJ2-1; perhaps TRBD2 is the D gene, with 6 bases matching. What was sequenced was blood, either unsorted or a sorted T cell fraction (not recorded which). The receptor's source is a male donor with ankylosing spondylitis. The nucleotides are TGTGCCAGCACTTACCAGGTAGCGGCCCCTCGGAATGAGCAGTTCTTC. Its translation reads: CASTYQVAAPRNEQFF.